This is a list of T cell receptor beta chains from one sample in a study of cytomegalovirus exposure and HLA in healthy donors. Method: immunoSEQ multiplex PCR; TCRdb's copy keeps in-frame clones and lacks some. This sample has 180,000 or so clones; 80% occur once, and the top ten carry around 1.4%. Sequenced sample: PBMCs. All receptors derive from a girl aged 10 to 17 in good health and CMV-seropositive. Both conserved end residues are trimmed from each CDR3.

TRBJ1-2 | TRBV27 | ASSFADRVGGYT
TRBJ2-7 | TRBV13 | ASSFLSGRREQY
TRBJ2-3 | TRBV9 | ASSVAGLAYRTDTQY
TRBJ2-5 | TRBV6-6 | ASTGPRVQETQY
TRBJ1-4 | TRBV28 | ASSFRGGRANEKLF
TRBJ1-1 | TRBV10-3 | AIKSGTGNTEAF
TRBJ2-2 | TRBV15 | ATSRDLMVGGPVGELF
TRBJ2-7 | TRBV14 | ASSQGQESYEQY
TRBJ2-7 | TRBV7-2 | ASSLGRLAGSYEQY
TRBJ2-5 | TRBV29-1 | SVEGKGGESQETQY
TRBJ1-2 | TRBV27 | ASSSSRGGKGYGYT
TRBJ2-7 | TRBV27 | ASRPGGAQQY
TRBJ2-1 | TRBV13 | ASSSTGLAGPPVEQF
TRBJ2-3 | TRBV18 | ASSPSSTDTQY
TRBJ2-1 | TRBV10-3 | AITSGTGKNEQF
TRBJ1-2 | TRBV6-1 | ASSDYRIDSPGYT
TRBJ1-2 | TRBV11-2 | ASRPQGLYGYT
TRBJ1-1 | TRBV18 | ASSPGRQNTEAF
TRBJ1-1 | TRBV6-1 | ASSEWRLGTEAF
TRBJ1-2 | TRBV9 | ASSVGVGQINYGYT
TRBJ1-4 | TRBV6-5 | ASSKGQGNEKLF
TRBJ2-7 | TRBV11-1 | ASSPGLAGAMQY
TRBJ1-1 | TRBV7-9 | ASSPSSVSGTEAF
TRBJ2-5 | TRBV6-5 | ASSYSEKETQY
TRBJ2-7 | TRBV30 | AWSSFRLPYEQY
TRBJ2-3 | TRBV10-3 | AISERLATTDTQY
TRBJ2-3 | TRBV6-6 | ASTRGAGGKGTQY
TRBJ2-7 | TRBV2 | ASQGGPLEQY